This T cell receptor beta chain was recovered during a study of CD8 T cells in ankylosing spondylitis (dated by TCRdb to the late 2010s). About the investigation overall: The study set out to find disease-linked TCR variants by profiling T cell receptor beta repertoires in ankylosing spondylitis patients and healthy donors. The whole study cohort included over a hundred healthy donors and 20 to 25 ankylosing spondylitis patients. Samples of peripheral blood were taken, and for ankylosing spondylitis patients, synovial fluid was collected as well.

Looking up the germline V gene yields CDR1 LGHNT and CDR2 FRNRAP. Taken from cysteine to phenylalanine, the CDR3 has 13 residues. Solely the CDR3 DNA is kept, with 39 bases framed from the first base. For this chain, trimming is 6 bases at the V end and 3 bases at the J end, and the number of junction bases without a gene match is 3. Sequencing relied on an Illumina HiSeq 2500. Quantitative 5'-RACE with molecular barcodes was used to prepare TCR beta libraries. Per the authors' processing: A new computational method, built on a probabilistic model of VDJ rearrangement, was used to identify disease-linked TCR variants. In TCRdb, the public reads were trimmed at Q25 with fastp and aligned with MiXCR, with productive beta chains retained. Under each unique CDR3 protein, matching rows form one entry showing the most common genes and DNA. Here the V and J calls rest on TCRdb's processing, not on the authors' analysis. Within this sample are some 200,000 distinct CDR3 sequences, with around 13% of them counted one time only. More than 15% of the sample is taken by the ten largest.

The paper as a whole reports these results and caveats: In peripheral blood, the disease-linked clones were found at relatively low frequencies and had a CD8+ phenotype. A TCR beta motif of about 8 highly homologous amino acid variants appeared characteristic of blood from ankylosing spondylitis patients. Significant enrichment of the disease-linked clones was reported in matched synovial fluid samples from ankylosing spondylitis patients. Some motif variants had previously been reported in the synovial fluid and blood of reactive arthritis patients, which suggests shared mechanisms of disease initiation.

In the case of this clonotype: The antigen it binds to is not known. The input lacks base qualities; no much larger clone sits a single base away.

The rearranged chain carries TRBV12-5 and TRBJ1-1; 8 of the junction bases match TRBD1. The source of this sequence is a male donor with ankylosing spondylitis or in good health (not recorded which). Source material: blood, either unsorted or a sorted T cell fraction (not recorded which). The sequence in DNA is TGTGCTAGTGGACTGACAGGGGACACTGAAGCTTTCTTT. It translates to CASGLTGDTEAFF.